These 26 T cell receptor beta chains originate from one sample sequenced in a study of T cells in Graves' hyperthyroidism and ophthalmopathy. Amplification of TCR beta CDR3 regions was performed using RNA transcripts as template. Initially, a first-round RT-PCR of the TCR CDR3 employed the HTBI primer set. TCRdb passed the multiplex PCR reads through MiXCR, listing each CDR3 protein once. The sample has roughly 720,000 distinct CDR3 sequences; 15% to 20% are singletons. The specimen was blood. The origin of the receptors is a man aged 45-65 years with Graves' hyperthyroidism.

The chain employs TRBV9 and TRBJ2-7; tentative D call: TRBD1 (6 bases). Germline loops: CDR1 SGDLS, CDR2 YYNGEE. V lost 3 bases and J lost 3, with 13 bases in between. This CDR3 contains 14 residues. The CDR3: CASSGRGPNYEQYF. Written as DNA, the CDR3 is TGTGCCAGCAGCGGCAGGGGCCCTAACTACGAGCAGTACTTC.

This sequence joins TRBV24-1 and TRBJ2-1; the match to TRBD2 covers 7 bases. The CDR3 is 14 residues long. Germline assignment: CDR1 KGHDR and CDR2 SFDVKD. J was trimmed by 7 bases and V by 5 bases; bases with no gene match: 7. CDR3 bases: TGTGCCACCAGTGCCCCGGAAGCGGGGAATGAGCAGTTCTTC. Translated: CATSAPEAGNEQFF.

This clonotype was counted only a few times. The gene calls are TRBV28 and TRBJ2-7, with D uncertain. The CDR3 loop spans 14 amino acids. Germline loops: CDR1 MDHEN, CDR2 SYDVKM. Between the trimmed V and J ends, which lost 2 bases and 3 bases, there was a span of 11 bases. The CDR3 DNA follows: TGTGCCAGCAGTTTAGACCCCTTTAACTACGAGCAGTACTTC. This gives the protein CASSLDPFNYEQYF.

This clonotype occurred many times. The CDR3 sequence is CASSIETNTEAFF. CDR3 in DNA: TGTGCCAGCAGTATTGAAACGAACACTGAAGCTTTCTTT. This rearrangement joins TRBV6-1 to TRBJ1-1; D call uncertain. The CDR3 consists of 13 residues. Germline CDR1 and CDR2: MNHNS and SASEGT. Trimming left V 5 bases short and J 1 base short, with 8 bases between.

This clonotype was found many times. The J gene is TRBJ2-6, the V gene TRBV27, with a tentative D call TRBD1 (6 bases). Germline V CDR1 and CDR2: MNHEY, SMNVEV (reference sequence). Trimming cost V 2 bases and J 0 bases, with 8 bases left between them. This CDR3 has 16 amino acids. Here the CDR3 reads CASSLLGGSGANVLTF. CDR3 coding DNA: TGTGCCAGCAGTTTACTAGGGGGCTCTGGGGCCAACGTCCTGACTTTC.

V usage is TRBV24-1 and J usage is TRBJ2-7; no reliable D call. The CDR3 runs to 14 residues. V lost 1 base and J 2 bases, leaving 8 bases between the germline ends. CDR1 is KGHDR and CDR2 is SFDVKD in the germline V gene. DNA for the CDR3: TGTGCCACCAGTGATTTAGGCAGAACCTACGAGCAGTACTTC. Protein product: CATSDLGRTYEQYF.

In this sample, this clonotype turned up many times. The chain is built from TRBV27 and TRBJ2-7; D is possibly TRBD1 (6 bases). Per germline, CDR1 MNHEY and CDR2 SMNVEV (reference sequence). Trimming took 2 bases from V and 5 from J, leaving 13 bases between them. The CDR3 contains 14 residues. CDR3 sequence: CASSLGDGGHEQYF. For the CDR3, the DNA is TGTGCCAGCAGTTTAGGAGATGGGGGCCACGAGCAGTACTTC.

V and J are TRBV5-5 and TRBJ2-5; perhaps TRBD2 as D (5 bases). Germline V gene data show CDR1 as SGHKS and CDR2 as YYEKEE (reference sequence). CDR3 length: 15 amino acids. Between the trimmed V and J ends, which lost 4 bases and 1 base, there was a span of 14 bases. This chain's CDR3 is CASSPLDGLQETQYF. In nucleotides, the CDR3 is TGTGCCAGCAGCCCCCTAGATGGACTCCAAGAGACCCAGTACTTC.

This clonotype was seen a handful of times. This chain connects TRBV18 to TRBJ2-1, with 12 bases that match TRBD1. The CDR3 consists of 14 residues. With 3 bases clipped from V and 10 bases from J, the junction kept 4 bases outside the gene matches. Germline CDR1 KGHSH, CDR2 LQKENI. Written as DNA, the CDR3 is TGTGCCAGCTCACCCGGGGACAGGGGGCACGAGCAGTTCTTC. It yields the protein CASSPGDRGHEQFF.

Regarding this clonotype: One end of the junction varies from germline; a read error may be responsible. This chain joins TRBV7-9 and TRBJ1-1; D gene unclear. Germline assignment: CDR1 SEHNR and CDR2 FQNEAQ (reference sequence). The CDR3 consists of 14 residues. CDR3 amino acids: CAGRFIGRKTEAFF. Here the CDR3 DNA reads TGTGCCGGCAGGTTTATTGGGAGAAAGACTGAAGCTTTCTTT.

Many counts were recorded for this clonotype. J is TRBJ2-2 and V is TRBV11-2; TRBD2 might be the D (5 bases). With 0 bases removed from V and 0 bases from J, the gap between germline ends came to 11 bases. The CDR3 extends over 17 amino acids. Germline values: CDR1 SGHAT, CDR2 FQNNGV. The CDR3 DNA is TGTGCCAGCAGCTTAGATTGGGTCGGGACGAACACCGGGGAGCTGTTTTTT. This translates into CASSLDWVGTNTGELFF.

This clonotype has only a few counts. A clone one base away is much larger, so this may be a read error. The V call is TRBV5-1, the J call TRBJ1-1, with a possible D match to TRBD1 (6 bases). Trimming stripped 9 bases from V and 4 bases from J, with 16 bases between. The CDR3 is 13 residues long. The germline V gene encodes CDR1 SGHRS and CDR2 YFSETQ. In nucleotides, the CDR3 is TGCGCCAACACCATGGACAGTATCACTGAAGCTTTCTTT. Protein product: CANTMDSITEAFF. The variable domain in full, completed from reference TRBV5-1 and TRBJ1-1, reads KAGVTQTPRYLIKTRGQQVTLSCSPISGHRSVSWYQQTPGQGLQFLFEYFSETQRNKGNFPGRFSGRQFSNSRSEMNVSTLELGDSALYLCANTMDSITEAFFGQGTRLTVV.

This clonotype appeared many times. This chain joins TRBV12-3 or TRBV12-4 and TRBJ1-3, with 8 bases lining up with TRBD1. V dropped 3 bases and J dropped 0; count of bases not matched to a gene: 7. This CDR3 is built from 17 residues. The CDR3 sequence: CASSFGARGLSGNTIYF. The CDR3 nucleotides are TGTGCCAGCAGTTTCGGGGCCAGGGGGCTCTCTGGAAACACCATATATTTT.

This clonotype was found a few times. This chain uses TRBV4-1 with TRBJ2-7; D perhaps matches TRBD1 (5 bases). This CDR3 has 16 residues. Trimming took 4 bases from V and 5 from J, leaving 21 bases between them. The V gene's germline CDR1 is MGHRA and CDR2 YSYEKL. The CDR3 DNA reads as TGCGCCAGCAGCCTAACGGACACGAACTTTTTGAACGAGCAGTACTTC. It is translated as CASSLTDTNFLNEQYF.

The chain combines TRBV9 with TRBJ2-7; D may correspond to TRBD1 or TRBD2 (5 bases each). V was trimmed by 4 bases and J by 0 bases, leaving 11 bases between them. Looked up from germline, CDR1 is SGDLS and CDR2 is YYNGEE. The CDR3 runs 14 residues. The CDR3 coding sequence is TGTGCCAGCAGCTCCAGAGGGGACTCCTACGAGCAGTACTTC. The encoded protein is CASSSRGDSYEQYF.

The gene calls are TRBV19 and TRBJ1-1, with a weak D call TRBD1 (5 bases). Germline CDR1 is LNHDA and CDR2 is SQIVND (reference sequence). The CDR3 length is 15 residues. Deletions cut 6 bases from V and 1 base from J, with 15 bases between. CDR3 DNA sequence: TGTGCCAGTAGCCTTCTCTACGGGGCGAACACTGAAGCTTTCTTT. Translating gives CASSLLYGANTEAFF.

About this clonotype: A read error may be the cause here, since a much bigger clone is one base away. The chain recombines TRBV20-1 with TRBJ2-5; D may be TRBD1 or TRBD2 (7 bases each). The CDR3 length is 14 residues. Germline lookup yields CDR1 DFQATT and CDR2 SNEGSKA (reference sequence). For the CDR3, the DNA is TGCAGTAGCCCAGGGGGGGCCGCCCAAGTGACCCAGTACTTC. Translated, it gives CSSPGGAAQVTQYF.

There are a few counts of this clonotype. The CDR3 region is CASSQDRVDEKLFF. CDR3 nucleotide sequence: TGCGCCAGCAGCCAAGACAGGGTGGATGAAAAACTGTTTTTT. V and J are TRBV4-3 and TRBJ1-4; weak D call: TRBD1 (5 bases). The CDR3 is made up of 14 amino acids. Looked up from germline, CDR1 is LGHNA and CDR2 is YSLEER. V was clipped by 0 bases and J by 6 bases, with 8 bases between them.

J is TRBJ2-5 and V is TRBV6-5; 12 bases line up with TRBD2. V lost 2 bases, J lost 4 bases, and 2 bases stayed unmatched. This CDR3 spans 15 amino acids. CDR1 MNHEY and CDR2 SVGAGI come from the germline V gene. CDR3 region: CASSYAGLAGETQYF. DNA for the CDR3: TGTGCCAGCAGTTACGCGGGACTAGCGGGAGAGACCCAGTACTTC.

The V call is TRBV7-9, the J call TRBJ1-5; no definite D call. CDR1 and CDR2 from the germline V gene are SEHNR and FQNEAQ (reference sequence). CDR3 length: 17 residues. The V gene lost 3 bases and the J gene lost 2 bases, with 17 bases spanning the gap. CDR3 protein: CASSLRPTGRGNQPQHF. CDR3 DNA: TGTGCCAGCAGCTTGAGGCCCACGGGCCGCGGCAATCAGCCCCAGCATTTT.

In its sample, this clonotype was seen many times. The gene calls are TRBV6-6 and TRBJ1-4, with D possibly TRBD1 on 5 matching bases. V was cut by 0 bases and J by 9 bases, with 14 bases left in between. The CDR3 sequence is 15 residues long. The germline CDR1 and CDR2 sequences are MNHNY and SVGAGI (reference sequence). This CDR3 is CASSYSIHQGQKLFF. The CDR3 DNA reads as TGTGCCAGCAGTTACTCGATTCACCAGGGTCAAAAACTGTTTTTT.

This clonotype was counted only a few times. The chain joins TRBV2 to TRBJ2-3; no clear D gene. Trimming took off 8 bases at V and 4 bases at J, with 13 bases between the two ends. CDR1 and CDR2 (germline): SNHLY, FYNNEI. The CDR3 runs 13 residues. The CDR3 is CASRRDPPDTQYF. The CDR3 DNA reads TGTGCCAGCCGAAGAGATCCCCCAGATACGCAGTATTTT.

The sample holds many counts of this clonotype. The chain recombines TRBV7-8 with TRBJ2-1; the D gene is possibly TRBD2 (6 bases). Germline lookup yields CDR1 SGHVS and CDR2 FQNEAQ. V was shortened by 1 base and J by 2 bases, with 12 bases between the two germline ends. This CDR3 comprises 16 residues. CDR3 bases: TGTGCCAGCAGCTTAGTTCCGGGGGTACCCTACAATGAGCAGTTCTTC. Translation gives CASSLVPGVPYNEQFF.

This clonotype was seen at least ten times. This sequence joins TRBV5-1 and TRBJ2-3; D is perhaps TRBD2 (5 bases). Germline V gene lookup returns CDR1 SGHRS and CDR2 YFSETQ. The CDR3 has 14 residues. V lost 0 bases, J lost 8 bases, and 13 bases lay in between. The CDR3 DNA is TGCGCCAGCAGCTTGGCCTTCGGGATTGGTACGCAGTATTTT. Protein product: CASSLAFGIGTQYF.

This chain connects TRBV20-1 to TRBJ1-3; D gene ambiguous. This CDR3 contains 13 residues. Germline values: CDR1 DFQATT, CDR2 SNEGSKA (reference sequence). Deletions cut 0 bases from V and 6 bases from J, with 9 bases between. The CDR3 coding sequence is TGCAGTGCTAGAGACGCGGGTCTAAACACCATATATTTT. Protein product: CSARDAGLNTIYF.

On this clonotype itself: This may stem from a read error, because a much larger clone lies one nucleotide away. The CDR3 end shows no conserved phenylalanine or tryptophan, and so a read error is likely. The V call is TRBV28, the J call TRBJ1-3; D uncertain. V lost 6 bases to trimming and J lost 0 bases, with 9 bases between them. The CDR3 is 14 amino acids. CDR1 and CDR2 (germline): MDHEN, SYDVKM. CDR3 loop: CASSWVGSGNTIYL. Written as DNA, the CDR3 is TGTGCCAGCAGCTGGGTTGGCTCTGGAAACACCATATATCTT.